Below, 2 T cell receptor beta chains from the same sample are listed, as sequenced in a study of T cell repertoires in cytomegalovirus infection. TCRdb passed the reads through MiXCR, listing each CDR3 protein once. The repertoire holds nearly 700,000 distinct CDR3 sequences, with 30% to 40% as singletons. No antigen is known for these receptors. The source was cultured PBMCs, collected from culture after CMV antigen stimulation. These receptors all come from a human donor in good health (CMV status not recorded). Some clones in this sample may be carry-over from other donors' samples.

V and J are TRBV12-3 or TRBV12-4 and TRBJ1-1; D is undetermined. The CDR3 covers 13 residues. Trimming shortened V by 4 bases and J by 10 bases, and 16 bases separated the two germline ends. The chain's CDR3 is CASSSLLERRAFF. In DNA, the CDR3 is TGTGCCAGCAGTTCTTTACTTGAACGGAGAGCTTTCTTT.

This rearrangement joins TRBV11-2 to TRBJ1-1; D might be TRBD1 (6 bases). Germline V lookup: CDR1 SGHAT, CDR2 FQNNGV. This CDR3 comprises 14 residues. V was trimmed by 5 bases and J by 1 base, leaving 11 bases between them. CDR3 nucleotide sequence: TGTGCCAGCAGCCCCCGGGACAAGAACACTGAAGCTTTCTTT. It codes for CASSPRDKNTEAFF.